Listed below are T cell receptor beta chains from one sample, sequenced in a study of siplizumab effects on memory and regulatory T cells. Libraries were prepared by immunoSEQ multiplex PCR; TCRdb keeps only in-frame clonotypes and omits some of them. Altogether some 100,000 clones are present, under 95% being singletons, with the ten largest covering 6.5% to 8%. What was sequenced was CD8+ T cells sorted from blood. The receptor set was obtained from a human donor in good health. The CDR3 runs from the conserved cysteine through the conserved F or W.

TRBV7-9	13	TRBJ1-2	CASSSATDWSYTF
TRBV11-2	12	TRBJ2-7	CASSFRGHEQYF
TRBV13	14	TRBJ1-1	CASSLTGGNTEAFF
TRBV2	10	TRBJ2-1	CASSVNKQFF
TRBV13	13	TRBJ2-7	CASSLAPAVEQYF
TRBV29-1	14	TRBJ2-2	CSVDGVPNTGELFF
TRBV6-5	13	TRBJ2-5	CASSYQGPPAQYF
TRBV4-1	15	TRBJ1-1	CASSQGRPIDTEAFF
TRBV2	18	TRBJ2-5	CASSDWGLAGSYQETQYF
TRBV14	13	TRBJ2-2	CASSLQGAGELFF
TRBV27	15	.	CASSSRDRLYYEQYF
TRBV5-6	15	TRBJ1-2	CASSTNGLGPYGYTF
TRBV11-2	18	TRBJ2-3	CASSLDRELAGSTDTQYF
TRBV6-5	15	TRBJ1-4	CASSYGGSTNEKLFF
TRBV7-2	19	TRBJ1-6	CASSLASLRPLAPISPLHF
TRBV7-8	13	TRBJ2-1	CASSINDRNEQFF
TRBV5-6	13	TRBJ2-3	CASVYSGGRTQYF
TRBV6-4	14	TRBJ2-1	CASSPGASSNEQFF
TRBV13	13	TRBJ1-1	CASSLQGNTEAFF
TRBV13	15	TRBJ1-2	CASSSEGRSGYGYTF
TRBV5-8	12	TRBJ2-7	CASSLQGVEQYF
TRBV4-2	16	TRBJ2-1	CASSSEAGGRLNEQFF
TRBV28	14	TRBJ2-7	CASREDRALVQQYF
TRBV11-3	16	TRBJ1-2	CASSIRGGIGYYGYTF
TRBV5-6	14	TRBJ2-7	CASSFYGRTYEQYF
TRBV7-2	12	TRBJ1-5	CASSSRYQPQHF
TRBV5-8	17	TRBJ1-4	CASSRGTGVGTNEKLFF
TRBV27	11	TRBJ2-1	CASSRGAEQFF
TRBV30	13	TRBJ1-1	CAWSVGGDTEAFF
TRBV7-9	12	TRBJ2-5	CASREEVAEQYF
TRBV7-9	13	TRBJ1-1	CASSLGGPTEAFF
TRBV5-1	13	TRBJ1-1	CASSAGQGTEAFF
TRBV9	14	TRBJ2-5	CASSAGQFQETQYF
TRBV7-6	13	TRBJ2-1	CASSSMAYNEQFF
TRBV9	11	TRBJ1-2	CASSADYGYTF
TRBV5-1	13	TRBJ2-5	CASRPGNQETQYF
TRBV7-6	15	TRBJ2-1	CASSQTGYVGNEQFF
TRBV2	14	TRBJ2-1	CASSDRSSYNEQFF
TRBV25-1	10	TRBJ1-1	CASSITEAFF
TRBV5-6	14	TRBJ2-7	CASSLGDGSYEQYF
TRBV4-3	16	TRBJ2-2	CASSQDRGRAAGELFF
TRBV6-1	14	TRBJ2-2	CASSVRSDTGELFF
TRBV6-5	14	TRBJ1-4	CASSLQGWGEKLFF